A single sample is the source of the 29 T cell receptor beta chains below, sequenced in a study of CD8 T cells in Susac syndrome. Random hexamers were used to reverse transcribe the RNA input (0.5 to 1 ug). TCRdb reprocessed the immunoSEQ multiplex PCR reads with MiXCR, giving one entry per CDR3 protein. The table shows 100,000 to 150,000 distinct CDR3 sequences, with around 94% occurring only once. The sequenced sample consisted of CD8+ T cells from PBMCs. Receptor source: a human donor with Susac syndrome.

The rearrangement uses TRBV7-6 and TRBJ2-1, with 13 bases identical to TRBD2. The germline gives CDR1 SGHVS, CDR2 FNYEAQ. V lost 5 bases and J lost 2; bases outside the gene matches: 6. The length of the CDR3 is 17 residues. CDR3 residues: CASSLLAGGLPYNEQFF. CDR3 DNA sequence: TGTGCCAGCAGCCTACTAGCGGGGGGGCTCCCCTACAATGAGCAGTTCTTC.

The J gene is TRBJ2-1, the V gene TRBV15; a possible D gene is TRBD2 (6 bases). Germline assignment: CDR1 LNHNV and CDR2 YYDKDF (reference sequence). With 3 bases removed from V and 2 bases from J, the gap between germline ends came to 17 bases. CDR3 length: 17 residues. The CDR3 coding sequence is TGTGCCACCAGCAGGGGTTATAGCGGACTTACCTACAATGAGCAGTTCTTC. This translates into CATSRGYSGLTYNEQFF.

The V gene is TRBV30, the J gene TRBJ1-2; tentatively, D is TRBD1 (5 bases). V dropped 6 bases and J dropped 7 bases, with 18 bases sitting between them. CDR3 length equals 13 residues. CDR1 is GTSNPN, CDR2 SVGIG, per germline (reference sequence). CDR3 DNA: TGTGCCTGTCAGGGTTTACAGCATACTGGCTACACCTTC. It yields the protein CACQGLQHTGYTF.

This clonotype appeared once. The chain has TRBV4-1 and TRBJ1-4; 10 positions agree with TRBD1. Germline values: CDR1 MGHRA, CDR2 YSYEKL. The V segment lost 4 bases and the J segment 6 bases; nucleotides outside the gene matches: 5. This CDR3 spans 15 amino acids. As DNA, the CDR3 is TGCGCCAGCAGCCGAGAGACAGGGGGCGATGAAAAACTGTTTTTT. This sequence encodes CASSRETGGDEKLFF.

This chain uses TRBV10-3 with TRBJ1-1; D ambiguous. The CDR3 has 14 amino acids. Germline CDR1 is ENHRY and CDR2 is SYGVKD. V lost 6 bases, J lost 0 bases, and 11 bases lay in between. CDR3 in DNA: TGTGCCATCAGCGACGGTCAGTTGAACACTGAAGCTTTCTTT. This codes for CAISDGQLNTEAFF.

The sample holds a few counts of this clonotype. The V gene is TRBV4-1, the J gene TRBJ2-7; 7 nucleotides agree with TRBD2. Germline V gene lookup returns CDR1 MGHRA and CDR2 YSYEKL. This CDR3 has 15 residues. Trimming took 5 bases from V and 4 from J; bases not matched to a gene: 11. The CDR3 loop reads CASSIGTTLGYEQYF. The DNA of the CDR3 is TGCGCCAGCAGCATAGGGACTACCCTTGGGTACGAGCAGTACTTC.

The rearrangement uses TRBV7-9 and TRBJ2-1; 12 nucleotides match TRBD2. This CDR3 has 16 residues. The J segment lost 2 bases and the V segment lost 4 bases, leaving 3 bases of the junction unmatched. Germline assignment: CDR1 SEHNR and CDR2 FQNEAQ (reference sequence). CDR3 protein: CASSYLAGGPYNEQFF. The CDR3 coding sequence is TGTGCCAGCAGCTACCTAGCGGGAGGGCCCTACAATGAGCAGTTCTTC.

The chain joins TRBV29-1 to TRBJ1-2, with 7 nucleotides matching TRBD1. V shed 7 bases and J 8 bases; nucleotides not matched to a gene: 4. Germline V gene lookup returns CDR1 SQVTM and CDR2 ANQGSEA. This CDR3 is 10 amino acids long. This CDR3 is CSAWTGGYTF. CDR3 in DNA: TGCAGCGCTTGGACAGGCGGCTACACCTTC.

The rearrangement links TRBV3-1 to TRBJ2-1; 11 nucleotides line up with TRBD2. The CDR3 is 16 amino acids. The V gene end was trimmed by 6 bases and the J gene end by 2 bases; junction bases not matched to a gene: 6. The germline V gene has CDR1 LGHDT and CDR2 YNNKEL (reference sequence). In DNA form, the CDR3 reads TGTGCCAGCAGTAGTGCTAGCGGGAGGACCTACAATGAGCAGTTCTTC. Its translation: CASSSASGRTYNEQFF.

J is TRBJ2-3 and V is TRBV6-2 or TRBV6-3; D gene ambiguous. Between the trimmed V and J ends, which lost 0 bases and 6 bases, there was a span of 4 bases. Germline V gives CDR1 MNHEY, CDR2 SVGEGT. This CDR3 has 12 amino acids. CDR3 nucleotides: TGTGCCAGCAGTTACTCTTGGGATACGCAGTATTTT. It yields the protein CASSYSWDTQYF.

V gene TRBV2 combines with J gene TRBJ2-7; D is perhaps TRBD2 (7 bases). The germline CDR1 and CDR2 sequences are SNHLY and FYNNEI. The CDR3 totals 14 residues. V was cut by 2 bases and J by 4 bases, with 12 bases left in between. Here the CDR3 reads CASSEFGGHYEQYF. CDR3 coding DNA: TGTGCCAGCAGTGAATTCGGGGGGCATTACGAGCAGTACTTC.

V is TRBV21-1 and J is TRBJ2-5. TRBV21-1 is reported as a pseudogene. The CDR3 has 13 amino acids. As DNA, the CDR3 is TGTGCCAGCAGCAAGACTGAGAAAGAGACCCAGTACTTC. It is translated as CASSKTEKETQYF.

CDR3 region: CASSLDPGTANYGYTF. CDR3 DNA: TGCGCCAGCAGCTTGGACCCCGGGACAGCTAACTATGGCTACACCTTC. The chain links TRBV5-1 to TRBJ1-2; 7 nucleotides match TRBD1. Germline values: CDR1 SGHRS, CDR2 YFSETQ. The CDR3 consists of 16 residues. V was pared by 0 bases and J by 0 bases, with 5 bases of the junction left unmatched.

The genes are TRBV30 and TRBJ2-1; maybe TRBD1 (5 bases). The germline gives CDR1 GTSNPN, CDR2 SVGIG (reference sequence). The CDR3 loop spans 14 amino acids. V was shortened by 4 bases and J by 4 bases, with 14 bases between the two germline ends. The CDR3 sequence: CAWTQGWAYNEQFF. Here the CDR3 DNA reads TGTGCCTGGACTCAGGGCTGGGCGTACAATGAGCAGTTCTTC.

The rearrangement uses TRBV5-1 and TRBJ2-5; no reliable D call. Germline-derived CDR1 and CDR2 are SGHRS and YFSETQ. The V gene lost 3 bases and the J gene lost 3 bases, with 15 bases spanning the gap. The CDR3 has 15 residues. In DNA, the CDR3 is TGCGCCAGCAGCTCCCGCGCCCTTGGGAAAGAGACCCAGTACTTC. Translation: CASSSRALGKETQYF.

The gene calls are TRBV9 and TRBJ2-7; the D gene is possibly TRBD2 (5 bases). V was clipped by 2 bases and J by 2 bases, with 11 bases between them. The germline V gene encodes CDR1 SGDLS and CDR2 YYNGEE. This CDR3 comprises 14 residues. The CDR3 protein is CASSVRPGAYEQYF. Here the CDR3 DNA reads TGTGCCAGCAGCGTCCGTCCCGGGGCCTACGAGCAGTACTTC.

The genes are TRBV6-6 and TRBJ2-7; possibly TRBD2 for D (7 bases). V was cut by 5 bases and J by 5 bases, with 19 bases left in between. Germline loops: CDR1 MNHNY, CDR2 SVGAGI (reference sequence). The CDR3 contains 15 residues. DNA for the CDR3: TGTGCCAGCAGTGAGGGGGGAGGGAGCGGAGACGAGCAGTACTTC. Translated, it gives CASSEGGGSGDEQYF.

This clonotype was seen once. J is TRBJ2-1 and V is TRBV24-1; D is ambiguous. This CDR3 region has 14 residues. Germline V CDR1 and CDR2: KGHDR, SFDVKD. The V end lost 3 bases, the J end lost 3 bases, and 8 bases lay between the germline ends. The CDR3 is CATSDPSIYNEQFF. The CDR3 nucleotides read TGTGCCACCAGTGATCCATCTATCTACAATGAGCAGTTCTTC.

V and J are TRBV5-4 and TRBJ2-7; 9 bases are a match to TRBD2. In germline, CDR1 is SGHNT, CDR2 YYREEE (reference sequence). The J segment lost 3 bases and the V segment lost 3 bases, leaving 13 bases of the junction unmatched. The CDR3 is made up of 17 amino acids. The CDR3 spells CASSSTEVAGAGYEQYF. CDR3 nucleotides: TGTGCCAGCAGCTCCACGGAGGTAGCGGGGGCGGGCTACGAGCAGTACTTC.

This clonotype showed up just once. This sequence joins TRBV29-1 and TRBJ2-7, with TRBD2 identical over 7 bases. The CDR3 extends over 15 amino acids. The J segment lost 1 base and the V segment lost 0 bases, leaving 6 bases of the junction unmatched. Looked up from germline, CDR1 is SQVTM and CDR2 is ANQGSEA. The CDR3 sequence: CSVEDAGEGSYEQYF. CDR3 nucleotide sequence: TGCAGCGTTGAAGATGCGGGAGAGGGGTCCTACGAGCAGTACTTC.

This chain joins TRBV20-1 and TRBJ1-2; TRBD1 might be the D (6 bases). V was clipped by 0 bases and J by 8 bases, with 13 bases between them. This CDR3 spans 13 amino acids. CDR1 is DFQATT and CDR2 is SNEGSKA in the germline V gene (reference sequence). The CDR3 DNA sequence: TGCAGTGCTAGAGATGGTCAGGGGAGCGGCTACACCTTC. Translated, it gives CSARDGQGSGYTF.

This chain links TRBV3-1 with TRBJ2-3; TRBD1 or TRBD2 may be the D gene (5 bases each). This CDR3 spans 15 amino acids. V lost 3 bases and J 4 bases, leaving 14 bases between the germline ends. CDR1 LGHDT and CDR2 YNNKEL come from the germline V gene (reference sequence). CDR3 amino acids: CASSHGRDGADTQYF. The DNA of the CDR3 is TGTGCCAGCAGCCATGGCCGGGACGGGGCAGATACGCAGTATTTT.

V usage is TRBV7-9 and J usage is TRBJ2-5, with TRBD2 as a possible D gene (6 bases). CDR1 and CDR2 from the germline V gene are SEHNR and FQNEAQ (reference sequence). The germline V and J ends were trimmed by 6 bases and 2 bases, with 13 bases remaining between them. CDR3 length equals 14 residues. CDR3 coding DNA: TGTGCCAGCAGTCCCATGGCGGGACAAGAGACCCAGTACTTC. Translating it yields CASSPMAGQETQYF.

The chain uses TRBV30 and TRBJ2-3; D uncertain. Trimming shortened V by 0 bases and J by 1 base, and 8 bases separated the two germline ends. CDR1 is GTSNPN, CDR2 SVGIG, per germline (reference sequence). The CDR3 is made up of 14 amino acids. The CDR3 DNA is TGTGCCTGGAGTGTAGGGTTTGGCACAGATACGCAGTATTTT. It encodes CAWSVGFGTDTQYF.

This chain links TRBV6-1 with TRBJ2-2; 8 bases agree with TRBD1. The CDR3 has 16 residues. Germline V CDR1 and CDR2: MNHNS, SASEGT. With 5 bases clipped from V and 1 base from J, the junction kept 6 bases outside the gene matches. Written as DNA, the CDR3 is TGTGCCAGCAGTAGCCGGACAGGGTGGAACACCGGGGAGCTGTTTTTT. Encoded protein: CASSSRTGWNTGELFF.

The rearrangement joins TRBV20-1 to TRBJ2-7; D is undetermined. The germline V and J ends were trimmed by 3 bases and 1 base, with 10 bases remaining between them. CDR1 is DFQATT, CDR2 SNEGSKA, per germline (reference sequence). There are 13 residues in the CDR3. The CDR3 protein is CSARDLSSYEQYF. CDR3 DNA: TGCAGTGCTAGGGACCTAAGTTCCTACGAGCAGTACTTC.

In DNA, the CDR3 is TGTGCCACCAGTGACCCTGACGAGAGCTCTGGAAACACCATATATTTT. Encoded protein: CATSDPDESSGNTIYF. The chain couples TRBV24-1 to TRBJ1-3; D ambiguous. From germline, CDR1 is KGHDR and CDR2 SFDVKD. The germline V and J ends were trimmed by 4 bases and 0 bases, with 12 bases remaining between them. CDR3 length equals 16 residues.

V and J are TRBV12-3 or TRBV12-4 and TRBJ2-2; the D gene is possibly TRBD1 (5 bases). With 7 bases removed from V and 0 bases from J, the gap between germline ends came to 6 bases. The CDR3 covers 13 residues. The CDR3, as DNA: TGTGCCAGCAAGGACACGAACACCGGGGAGCTGTTTTTT. Translating gives CASKDTNTGELFF.

This clonotype has only one observation. The V call is TRBV5-5, the J call TRBJ1-1, with D possibly matching TRBD1 (5 bases). V shed 0 bases and J shed 3 bases, with 9 bases lying between them. Per germline, CDR1 SGHKS and CDR2 YYEKEE (reference sequence). The CDR3 consists of 14 residues. The CDR3 region has the DNA TGTGCCAGCAGCTTGGAAGGGACCCACACTGAAGCTTTCTTT. Translating gives CASSLEGTHTEAFF.